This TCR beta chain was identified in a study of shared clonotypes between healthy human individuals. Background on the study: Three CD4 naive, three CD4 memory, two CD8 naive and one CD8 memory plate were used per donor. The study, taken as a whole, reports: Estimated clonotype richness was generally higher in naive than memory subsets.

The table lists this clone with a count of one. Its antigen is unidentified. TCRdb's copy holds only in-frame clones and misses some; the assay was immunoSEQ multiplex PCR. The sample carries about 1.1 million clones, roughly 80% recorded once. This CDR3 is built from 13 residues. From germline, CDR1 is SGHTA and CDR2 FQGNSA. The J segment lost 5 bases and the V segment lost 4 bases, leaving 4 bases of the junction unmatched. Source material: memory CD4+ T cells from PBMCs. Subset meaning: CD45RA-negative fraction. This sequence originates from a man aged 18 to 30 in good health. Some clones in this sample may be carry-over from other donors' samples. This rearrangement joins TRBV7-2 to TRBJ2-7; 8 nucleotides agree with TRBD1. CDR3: CASSYDRGNEQYF. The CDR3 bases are TGTGCCAGCAGCTATGACAGGGGAAACGAGCAGTACTTC.